Described below is a single TCR beta chain sequence and its context. Its specificity is not known. Being one base from a much bigger clone, this may be a read error. This sample is drawn from a study of T cells in Graves' hyperthyroidism and ophthalmopathy. Study-level findings and limits: Among clonotypes expanded in thyroid above 0.001, most were also found in blood.

The TCR beta CDR3 regions underwent amplification using RNA transcripts as the source. TCR CDR3 regions were first amplified by RT-PCR with HTBI primers. TCRdb independently ran MiXCR on the multiplex PCR reads; one entry per CDR3 protein. The table lists some 350,000 distinct CDR3 sequences, approximately 15% of them singletons. On the basis of clinical symptoms, serum thyroxine and TRAb, thyroid ultrasound and orbital computed tomography, diagnoses were made. It was at first hyperthyroidism diagnosis, before any ophthalmopathy symptoms, that the blood sample was taken. This CDR3 spans 14 amino acids. Trimming took off 4 bases at V and 5 bases at J, with 13 bases between the two ends. Per germline, CDR1 SGDLS and CDR2 YYNGEE.

The chain has TRBV9 and TRBJ1-5; no clear D gene. This clonotype originated in a young woman with Graves' hyperthyroidism that later progressed to Graves' ophthalmopathy. The sample was blood. CDR3 sequence reads: CASSPHPGYQPQHF. The CDR3 nucleotides are TGTGCCAGCAGCCCGCACCCAGGCTATCAGCCCCAGCATTTT.